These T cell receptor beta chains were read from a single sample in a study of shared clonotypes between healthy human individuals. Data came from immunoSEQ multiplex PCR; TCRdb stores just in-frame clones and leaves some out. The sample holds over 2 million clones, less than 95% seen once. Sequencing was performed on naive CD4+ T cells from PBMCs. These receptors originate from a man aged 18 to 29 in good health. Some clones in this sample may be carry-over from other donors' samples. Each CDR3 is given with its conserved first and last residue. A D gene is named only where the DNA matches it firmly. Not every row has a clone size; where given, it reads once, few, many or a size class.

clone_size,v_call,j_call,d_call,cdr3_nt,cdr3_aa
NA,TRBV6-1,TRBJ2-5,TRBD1,TGTGCCAGCAGTGAAGCGCCCCGGGACAGGGAGACCCAGTACTTC,CASSEAPRDRETQYF
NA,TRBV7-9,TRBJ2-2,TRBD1,TGTGCCAGCAGCGGACAGGGTCGGTACACCGGGGAGCTGTTTTTT,CASSGQGRYTGELFF
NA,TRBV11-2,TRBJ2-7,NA,TGTGCCAGCAGCTCCGGCGGGAAGACACCCTACGAGCAGTACTTC,CASSSGGKTPYEQYF
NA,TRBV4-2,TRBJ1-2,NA,TGTGCCAGCAGCCAAGATTTAAGAGATTTGGGGGGCTACACCTTC,CASSQDLRDLGGYTF
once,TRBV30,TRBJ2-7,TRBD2,TGTGCCTGGAGTGTAGTCGCTGGAGCGGGAGGGCCTACTACGGAGCAGTACTTC,CAWSVVAGAGGPTTEQYF
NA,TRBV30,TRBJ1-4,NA,TGTGCCTGGAGTGACCCAGGGCACGAAAAACTGTTTTTT,CAWSDPGHEKLFF
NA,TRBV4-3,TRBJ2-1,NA,TGCGCCAGCAGCCCGCAGATCGCGGGATCCTACAATGAGCAGTTCTTC,CASSPQIAGSYNEQFF
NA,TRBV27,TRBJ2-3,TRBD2,TGTGCCAGCAGTTTAAGTCCTCTAGCGGGAGGGGGGGGAGATACGCAGTATTTT,CASSLSPLAGGGGDTQYF
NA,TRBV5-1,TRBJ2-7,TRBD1,TGCGCCAGCAGAGGGACAGATCCGACCTACGAGCAGTACTTC,CASRGTDPTYEQYF
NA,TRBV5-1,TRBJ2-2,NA,TGCGCCAGCAGCTTGAGGCAGGGAGTCACCGGGGAGCTGTTTTTT,CASSLRQGVTGELFF
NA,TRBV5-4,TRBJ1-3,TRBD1,TGTGCCAGCAGCTACCGACAGGGGAGCTCTGGAAACACCATATATTTT,CASSYRQGSSGNTIYF
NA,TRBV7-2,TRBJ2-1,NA,TGTGCCAGCAGCTTAGGCCGCCCTTCCTACAATGAGCAGTTCTTC,CASSLGRPSYNEQFF
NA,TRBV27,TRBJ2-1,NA,TGTGCCAGCAGTTTATCATATCGGGGAAGCTCCTACAATGAGCAGTTCTTC,CASSLSYRGSSYNEQFF
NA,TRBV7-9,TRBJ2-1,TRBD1,TGTGCCAGCAGCCGACAGGGGGTAATGGGTGCTGAGCAGTTCTTC,CASSRQGVMGAEQFF
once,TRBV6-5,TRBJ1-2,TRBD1,TGTGCCAGCAGTCCCGGGACAGTCTATGGCTACACCTTC,CASSPGTVYGYTF
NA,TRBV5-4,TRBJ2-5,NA,TGTGCCAGCAGCAACCCGTGGGACCAAGAGACCCAGTACTTC,CASSNPWDQETQYF
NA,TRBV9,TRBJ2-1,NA,TGTGCCAGCAGCGTAGATCTCCCTTACAATGAGCAGTTCTTC,CASSVDLPYNEQFF
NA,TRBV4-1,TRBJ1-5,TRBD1,TGCGCCAGCAGCCAGGAGGGACAGGGTGCTCAGCCCCAGCATTTT,CASSQEGQGAQPQHF
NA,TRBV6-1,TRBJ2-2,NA,TGTGCCAGCAGTCAAAATATCGAGCTGTTTTTT,CASSQNIELFF
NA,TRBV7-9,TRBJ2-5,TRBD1,TGTGCCAGCAGCTTAGCACGACAGGGGCGAGAGACCCAGTACTTC,CASSLARQGRETQYF
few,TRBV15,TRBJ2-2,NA,TGTGCCACCAGCAGAGCGGGCGGCTACACCGGGGAGCTGTTTTTT,CATSRAGGYTGELFF
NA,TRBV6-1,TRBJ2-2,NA,TGTGCCAGCCCGAAAGTCGTCACCGGGGAGCTGTTTTTT,CASPKVVTGELFF
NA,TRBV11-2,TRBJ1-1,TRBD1,TGTGCCAGCACCCTGTGGGGACAGGTGAACACTGAAGCTTTCTTT,CASTLWGQVNTEAFF
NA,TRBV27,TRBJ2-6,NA,TGTGCCAGCAGTTTCTCGGACTCTGGGGCCAACGTCCTGACTTTC,CASSFSDSGANVLTF
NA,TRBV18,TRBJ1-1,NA,TGTGCCAGCTCACCATGGACCGGTAACACTGAAGCTTTCTTT,CASSPWTGNTEAFF
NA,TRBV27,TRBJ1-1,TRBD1,TGTGCCAGCACCGCCCCCGGGGACAGAAACACTGAAGCTTTCTTT,CASTAPGDRNTEAFF
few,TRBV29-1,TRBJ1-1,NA,TGCAGCGCTGATGACACTGAAGCTTTCTTT,CSADDTEAFF
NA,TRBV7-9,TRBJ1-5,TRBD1,TGTGCCAGCAGCTTGGGACAGGGGAATCAGCCCCAGCATTTT,CASSLGQGNQPQHF
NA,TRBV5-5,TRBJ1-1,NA,TGTGCCAGCAGCCGAGACGGGTCCTCGAACACTGAAGCTTTCTTT,CASSRDGSSNTEAFF
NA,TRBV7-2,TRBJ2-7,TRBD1,TGTGCCAGCAGCTCCCGACAGGGCTCCTACGAGCAGTACTTC,CASSSRQGSYEQYF
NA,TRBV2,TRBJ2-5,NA,TGTGCCAGCAGTGAAGGGAGGGAGACCCAGTACTTC,CASSEGRETQYF
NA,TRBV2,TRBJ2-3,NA,TGTGCCAGCAGTAACGTCGGGAGCGTCCCTATGTATACGCAGTATTTT,CASSNVGSVPMYTQYF
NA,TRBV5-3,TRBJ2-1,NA,TGTGCCACCCAAATGAAGCACAATGAGCAGTTCTTC,CATQMKHNEQFF
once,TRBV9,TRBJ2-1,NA,TGTGCCAGCAGCTCCCGGAGGGGGCGCAATGAGCAGTTCTTC,CASSSRRGRNEQFF
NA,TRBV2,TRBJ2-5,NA,TGTGCCAGCAGTGTTGGGACACCGAAAGAGACCCAGTACTTC,CASSVGTPKETQYF
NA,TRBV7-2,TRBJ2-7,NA,TGTGCCAGCAGCTTCGATCGCGGCTCCTACGAGCAGTACTTC,CASSFDRGSYEQYF
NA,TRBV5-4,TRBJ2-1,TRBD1,TGTGCCAGCAGCTTAGGACAGGGTAGATACAATGAGCAGTTCTTC,CASSLGQGRYNEQFF
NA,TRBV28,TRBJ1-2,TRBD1,TGTGCCAGCAGTTCATACAGGGGTGCCTATGGCTACACCTTC,CASSSYRGAYGYTF
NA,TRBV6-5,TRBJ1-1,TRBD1,TGTGCCAGCAGTTACGGGCAGGGGGAAACTGAAGCTTTCTTT,CASSYGQGETEAFF
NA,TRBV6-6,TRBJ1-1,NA,TGTGCCAGCAATCTGGGGCTCAGGAACACTGAAGCTTTCTTT,CASNLGLRNTEAFF
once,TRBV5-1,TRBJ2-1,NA,TGCGCCAGCAGCTCGGTATACAGGGCCTCCTACAATGAGCAGTTCTTC,CASSSVYRASYNEQFF
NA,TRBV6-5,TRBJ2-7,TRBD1,TGTGCCAGCAGTGCCCGACAGGGATTTGGGTACGAGCAGTACTTC,CASSARQGFGYEQYF
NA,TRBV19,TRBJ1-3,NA,TGTGCCAGTAGTATGCCGGGCCTCTCTGGAAACACCATATATTTT,CASSMPGLSGNTIYF
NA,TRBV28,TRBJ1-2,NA,TGTGCCAGCAGTAGGGCAGCGAACTATGGCTACACCTTC,CASSRAANYGYTF
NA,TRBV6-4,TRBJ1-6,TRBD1,TGTGCCAGCGTAATCCGCAGGGGGGGCAATTCACCCCTCCACTTT,CASVIRRGGNSPLHF
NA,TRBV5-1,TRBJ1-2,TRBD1,TGCGCCAGCAGCCCCAGGGGACAGAACTATGGCTACACCTTC,CASSPRGQNYGYTF
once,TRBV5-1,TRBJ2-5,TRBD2,TGCGCCAGCAGCACCGGGACTAGCGGGCAAGAGACCCAGTACTTC,CASSTGTSGQETQYF
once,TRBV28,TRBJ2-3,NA,TGTGCCAGCAGCCCGACGACCTCAGGCGGGAGCACAGATACGCAGTATTTT,CASSPTTSGGSTDTQYF
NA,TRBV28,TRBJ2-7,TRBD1,TGTGCCAGCAGTGCACAGGGGGGCCACGAGCAGTACTTC,CASSAQGGHEQYF
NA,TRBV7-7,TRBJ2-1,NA,TGTGCCAGCAGCCCCTTGCTAGCAGCTTACAATGAGCAGTTCTTC,CASSPLLAAYNEQFF
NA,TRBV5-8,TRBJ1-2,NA,TGTGCCAGCAGCTTGTGGAGGGTCTCAGCTAACTATGGCTACACCTTC,CASSLWRVSANYGYTF
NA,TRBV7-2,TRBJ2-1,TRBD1,TGTGCCAGCAGCTTATTAGGACAGGGTGAGCAGTTCTTC,CASSLLGQGEQFF
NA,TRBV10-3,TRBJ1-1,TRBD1,TGTGCCATCAGGGTGACAGGGGGTGAGGGTGAAGCTTTCTTT,CAIRVTGGEGEAFF